These 20 T cell receptor beta chains originate from one sample sequenced in a study of control samples from healthy donors and cancer patients. Only in-frame clones appear in the TCRdb table, and some are missing; sequencing was by immunoSEQ multiplex PCR. The sample lists 260,000 or so clones; over 75% were seen once. The sample consisted of PBMCs. All receptors derive from an older woman with lung cancer.

In its sample, this clone was seen once. V gene TRBV19 combines with J gene TRBJ1-2, with TRBD1 matching 7 bases. V lost 6 bases, J lost 4 bases, and 8 bases stayed unmatched. The germline CDR1 and CDR2 sequences are LNHDA and SQIVND (reference sequence). This CDR3 is built from 14 residues. The CDR3 region has the DNA TGTGCCAGTAGGAGAGACAGGGTTACCTATGGCTACACCTTC. Translating it yields CASRRDRVTYGYTF.

The gene calls are TRBV19 and TRBJ1-5; D gene ambiguous. Germline V gives CDR1 LNHDA, CDR2 SQIVND (reference sequence). CDR3 length: 12 amino acids. Trimming shortened V by 1 base and J by 7 bases, and 5 bases separated the two germline ends. The CDR3 DNA reads TGTGCCAGTAGTATAGCGACGCAGCCCCAGCATTTT. Residues: CASSIATQPQHF.

Worth noting for this clone: This specimen includes other DNA sequences encoding the same CDR3. The chain couples TRBV27 to TRBJ1-5, with 7 bases fitting TRBD1. V shed 1 base and J 1 base; nucleotides not matched to a gene: 4. The length of the CDR3 is 16 residues. Germline CDR1 and CDR2: MNHEY and SMNVEV (reference sequence). The chain's CDR3 is CASSLLGGGSNQPQHF. CDR3 DNA sequence: TGTGCCAGCAGTTTATTAGGGGGCGGGAGCAATCAGCCCCAGCATTTT.

This clone has only one observation. This rearrangement joins TRBV18 to TRBJ1-5, with 9 positions matching TRBD1. From germline, CDR1 is KGHSH and CDR2 LQKENI. The V segment lost 3 bases and the J segment 1 base; nucleotides outside the gene matches: 4. The CDR3 totals 16 residues. The CDR3 protein is CASSPPGTGSNQPQHF. The CDR3 region has the DNA TGTGCCAGCTCACCTCCCGGGACAGGGAGCAATCAGCCCCAGCATTTT.

This sequence joins TRBV5-8 and TRBJ1-1; no reliable D call. This CDR3 is built from 13 residues. V lost 1 base and J lost 1, with 5 bases in between. Germline lookup yields CDR1 SGHTS and CDR2 YDEGEE. CDR3 nucleotide sequence: TGTGCCAGCAGCTTGAGCTGGAACACTGAAGCTTTCTTT. This codes for CASSLSWNTEAFF.

The CDR3 DNA reads TGTGCCAGCAGCTCCCACCATACCGGGACTAGGAAATCTTTGCAGTTCTTC. Protein: CASSSHHTGTRKSLQFF. V usage is TRBV13 and J usage is TRBJ2-1, with 8 bases identical to TRBD2. This CDR3 has 17 amino acids. Per the germline V gene, CDR1 is PRHDT and CDR2 is FYEKMQ (reference sequence). Trimming at V came to 4 bases and at J to 12 bases, leaving 20 bases not matched to a gene. Together with reference TRBV13 and TRBJ2-1, the CDR3 gives the full variable domain: AAGVIQSPRHLIKEKRETATLKCYPIPRHDTVYWYQQGPGQDPQFLISFYEKMQSDKGSIPDRFSAQQFSDYHSELNMSSLELGDSALYFCASSSHHTGTRKSLQFFGPGTRLTVL.

The chain has TRBV18 and TRBJ1-5, with D unclear. Germline V gives CDR1 KGHSH, CDR2 LQKENI. The length of the CDR3 is 15 residues. The V and J ends lost 1 base and 3 bases respectively, with 10 bases between them. CDR3 DNA: TGTGCCAGCTCACCACAGGTGGGAGACAATCAGCCCCAGCATTTT. This sequence encodes CASSPQVGDNQPQHF.

This rearrangement joins TRBV2 to TRBJ2-2; 12 nucleotides line up with TRBD2. Trimming took 8 bases from V and 7 from J; bases not matched to a gene: 8. CDR1 SNHLY and CDR2 FYNNEI come from the germline V gene. The CDR3 extends over 15 amino acids. CDR3 loop: CASRGLAGRNGELFF. The CDR3 nucleotides read TGTGCCAGCCGTGGACTAGCGGGACGGAACGGGGAGCTGTTTTTT. Drawing the rest from reference TRBV2 and TRBJ2-2, the complete variable domain is EPEVTQTPSHQVTQMGQEVILRCVPISNHLYFYWYRQILGQKVEFLVSFYNNEISEKSEIFDDQFSVERPDGSNFTLKIRSTKLEDSAMYFCASRGLAGRNGELFFGEGSRLTVL.

V and J are TRBV28 and TRBJ1-3; the match to TRBD1 covers 8 bases. The CDR3 totals 15 residues. The V and J ends lost 2 bases and 5 bases, in that order; junction bases with no gene match: 5. Germline-derived CDR1 and CDR2 are MDHEN and SYDVKM. The CDR3: CASSLGQGNRNTIYF. In DNA form, the CDR3 reads TGTGCCAGCAGTTTAGGACAGGGCAACAGAAACACCATATATTTT.

V and J are TRBV9 and TRBJ1-3, with D perhaps matching TRBD1 (6 bases). The germline V and J ends were trimmed by 5 bases and 0 bases, with 15 bases remaining between them. Germline V gene sequence: CDR1 SGDLS, CDR2 YYNGEE. The CDR3 consists of 16 residues. CDR3 residues: CASSVRGLGSGNTIYF. Written as DNA, the CDR3 is TGTGCCAGCAGTGTCAGGGGTCTCGGCTCTGGAAACACCATATATTTT.

This clone was detected only a few times. The chain recombines TRBV5-1 with TRBJ1-1; no clear D. CDR3 size: 15 residues. Trimming removed 0 bases at V and 5 bases at J, with 14 bases between. Germline V gene lookup returns CDR1 SGHRS and CDR2 YFSETQ. CDR3 residues: CASSLGWTELTEAFF. CDR3 DNA sequence: TGCGCCAGCAGCTTGGGCTGGACGGAGCTTACTGAAGCTTTCTTT.

V is TRBV5-1 and J is TRBJ2-2; possibly TRBD1 for D (5 bases). The V gene's germline CDR1 is SGHRS and CDR2 YFSETQ. The CDR3 loop spans 18 amino acids. The V gene lost 0 bases and the J gene lost 1 base, with 16 bases spanning the gap. The CDR3 loop is CASSLATAPTQNTGELFF. The CDR3 coding sequence is TGCGCCAGCAGCTTGGCGACAGCGCCAACCCAGAACACCGGGGAGCTGTTTTTT.

This sequence joins TRBV7-2 and TRBJ2-3; D is possibly TRBD1 (6 bases). V was trimmed by 5 bases and J by 3 bases, leaving 15 bases between them. CDR3 length: 15 residues. Germline CDR1 SGHTA, CDR2 FQGNSA. CDR3 sequence reads: CASSLSVGATDTQYF. As DNA, the CDR3 is TGTGCCAGCAGCCTCAGCGTGGGGGCTACAGATACGCAGTATTTT.

The chain has TRBV5-1 and TRBJ2-3; 10 bases fit TRBD2. V lost 1 base, J lost 2 bases, and 7 bases stayed unmatched. Germline lookup yields CDR1 SGHRS and CDR2 YFSETQ. The CDR3 loop spans 17 amino acids. CDR3 protein: CASSLRITSGNTDTQYF. Here the CDR3 DNA reads TGCGCCAGCAGCTTGAGGATAACTAGCGGGAACACAGATACGCAGTATTTT. The whole variable domain, filled in from reference TRBV5-1 and TRBJ2-3, reads KAGVTQTPRYLIKTRGQQVTLSCSPISGHRSVSWYQQTPGQGLQFLFEYFSETQRNKGNFPGRFSGRQFSNSRSEMNVSTLELGDSALYLCASSLRITSGNTDTQYFGPGTRLTVL.

The J gene is TRBJ1-4, the V gene TRBV29-1; unclear D gene. The V and J ends lost 4 bases and 10 bases respectively, with 10 bases between them. CDR3 length: 11 amino acids. CDR1 and CDR2 from the germline V gene are SQVTM and ANQGSEA. The CDR3 sequence is CSVGVVGKLFF. The CDR3 nucleotides read TGCAGCGTTGGGGTCGTTGGAAAACTGTTTTTT.

This clone was recorded a few times. J is TRBJ2-1 and V is TRBV20-1; D uncertain. V was trimmed by 3 bases and J by 8 bases, leaving 11 bases between them. Germline V gene sequence: CDR1 DFQATT, CDR2 SNEGSKA (reference sequence). This CDR3 has 12 residues. In DNA, the CDR3 is TGCAGTGCTAGTCCGCCTATCCATGAGCAGTTCTTC. Its translation is CSASPPIHEQFF.

The chain is built from TRBV7-2 and TRBJ1-4, with unresolved D. Trimming shortened V by 5 bases and J by 4 bases, and 11 bases separated the two germline ends. Germline loops: CDR1 SGHTA, CDR2 FQGNSA. The CDR3 extends over 14 amino acids. CDR3 sequence reads: CASSAFGLNEKLFF. The DNA of the CDR3 is TGTGCCAGCAGCGCCTTTGGACTTAATGAAAAACTGTTTTTT. Based on the CDR3 plus reference TRBV7-2 and TRBJ1-4, the full variable domain is GAGVSQSPSNKVTEKGKDVELRCDPISGHTALYWYRQSLGQGLEFLIYFQGNSAPDKSGLPSDRFSAERTGGSVSTLTIQRTQQEDSAVYLCASSAFGLNEKLFFGSGTQLSVL.

This clone was seen a few times. The chain carries TRBV28 and TRBJ1-3, with D perhaps TRBD1 (6 bases). CDR1 and CDR2 from the germline V gene are MDHEN and SYDVKM. V was cut by 6 bases and J by 2 bases, with 17 bases left in between. This CDR3 region has 16 residues. In DNA, the CDR3 is TGTGCCAGCAGATCGACGGGCCGGGGGCCTGGAAACACCATATATTTT. As protein: CASRSTGRGPGNTIYF.

The CDR3 loop reads CASSLYQGVSNSPLHF. CDR3 DNA: TGTGCCAGCAGTTTATACCAGGGGGTTAGTAATTCACCCCTCCACTTT. The chain recombines TRBV27 with TRBJ1-6, with 7 bases lining up with TRBD1. The V gene end was trimmed by 1 base and the J gene end by 6 bases; junction bases not matched to a gene: 6. Germline V lookup: CDR1 MNHEY, CDR2 SMNVEV (reference sequence). The CDR3 extends over 16 amino acids.

V gene TRBV5-5 combines with J gene TRBJ2-2, with 7 bases matching TRBD1. CDR3 size: 15 residues. Germline loops: CDR1 SGHKS, CDR2 YYEKEE (reference sequence). J was trimmed by 5 bases and V by 1 base; bases with no gene match: 5. CDR3 in amino acids: CASSLTGANTGELFF. The CDR3 nucleotides read TGTGCCAGCAGCTTGACAGGGGCAAATACCGGGGAGCTGTTTTTT.